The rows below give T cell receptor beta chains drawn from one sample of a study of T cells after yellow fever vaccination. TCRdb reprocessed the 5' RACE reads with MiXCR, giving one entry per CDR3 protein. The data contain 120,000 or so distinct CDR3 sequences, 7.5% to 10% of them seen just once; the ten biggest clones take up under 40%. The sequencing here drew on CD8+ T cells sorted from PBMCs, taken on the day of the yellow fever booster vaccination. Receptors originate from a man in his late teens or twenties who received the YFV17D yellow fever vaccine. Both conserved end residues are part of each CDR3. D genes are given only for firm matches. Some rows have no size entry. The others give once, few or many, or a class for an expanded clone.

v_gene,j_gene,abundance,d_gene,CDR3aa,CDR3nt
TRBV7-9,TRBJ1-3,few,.,CASSSPLVDTIYF,TGTGCCAGCAGCTCCCCCCTAGTCGACACCATATATTTT
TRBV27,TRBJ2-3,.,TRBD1,CASSFGTGDTDKQYF,TGTGCCAGCAGTTTCGGGACAGGGGACACAGATAAGCAGTATTTT
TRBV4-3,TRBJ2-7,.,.,CASSQEEYGLYEQYF,TGCGCCAGCAGCCAAGAAGAATACGGGCTCTACGAGCAGTACTTC
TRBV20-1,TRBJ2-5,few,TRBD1,CSALDRGKETQYF,TGCAGTGCTTTAGACAGGGGGAAAGAGACCCAGTACTTC
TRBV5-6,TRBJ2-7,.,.,CASSPWGALWEQYF,TGTGCCAGCAGCCCCTGGGGGGCCCTGTGGGAGCAGTACTTC
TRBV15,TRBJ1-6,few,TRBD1,CATSKLQGADSPLHF,TGTGCCACCAGCAAACTACAGGGGGCGGATTCACCCCTCCACTTT
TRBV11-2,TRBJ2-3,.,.,CASNDMAPDTQYF,TGTGCCAGCAACGATATGGCCCCAGATACGCAGTATTTT
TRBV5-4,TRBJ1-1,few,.,CASSSLSRAYTEAFF,TGTGCCAGCAGCTCGCTCAGCAGGGCTTACACTGAAGCTTTCTTT
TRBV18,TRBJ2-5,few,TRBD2,CASSHTPFLAGMEETQYF,TGTGCCAGCTCACACACGCCATTCTTAGCGGGGATGGAGGAGACCCAGTACTTC
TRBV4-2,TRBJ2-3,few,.,CASSQEVSDGGTDTQYF,TGTGCCAGCAGCCAAGAGGTCTCCGATGGTGGCACAGATACGCAGTATTTT
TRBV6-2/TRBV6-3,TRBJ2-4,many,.,CASSYADLGIQYF,TGTGCCAGCAGTTACGCCGACCTTGGGATTCAGTACTTC
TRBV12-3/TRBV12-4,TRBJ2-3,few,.,CASSFPTSGTQYF,TGTGCCAGCAGTTTCCCGACTAGTGGCACGCAGTATTTT
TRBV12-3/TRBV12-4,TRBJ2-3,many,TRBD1,CASSYRGPPLDTQYF,TGTGCCAGCAGTTACAGGGGGCCCCCCCTGGATACGCAGTATTTT
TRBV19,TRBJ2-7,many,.,CATQDTNGYEQYF,TGTGCCACCCAAGACACCAACGGCTACGAGCAGTACTTC
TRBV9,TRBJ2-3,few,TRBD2,CASSPSGGLPSTDTQYF,TGTGCCAGCAGCCCTAGCGGGGGCTTACCTAGCACAGATACGCAGTATTTT
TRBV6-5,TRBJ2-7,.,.,CASSYSLRGNDEQYF,TGTGCCAGCAGTTACAGTCTCAGGGGCAACGACGAGCAGTACTTC
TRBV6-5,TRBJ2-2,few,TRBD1,CASSYMGQGSAGELFF,TGTGCCAGCAGTTACATGGGACAGGGTTCCGCCGGGGAGCTGTTTTTT
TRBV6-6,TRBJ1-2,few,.,CASSYSTPGPGYGYTF,TGTGCCAGCAGTTACTCGACCCCCGGGCCGGGCTATGGCTACACCTTC
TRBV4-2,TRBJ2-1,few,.,CASSQVYGAGEQFF,TGTGCCAGCAGCCAAGTATATGGCGCAGGCGAGCAGTTCTTC
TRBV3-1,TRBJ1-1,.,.,CASSVDRLGGTEAFF,TGTGCCAGCAGCGTAGACAGACTAGGGGGGACTGAAGCTTTCTTT
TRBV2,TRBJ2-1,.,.,CASPQGNNEQFF,TGTGCCAGCCCACAGGGTAACAATGAGCAGTTCTTC
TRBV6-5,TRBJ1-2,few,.,CASSYSVRQTLGGYTF,TGTGCCAGCAGTTACTCGGTCCGACAGACACTGGGAGGCTACACCTTC
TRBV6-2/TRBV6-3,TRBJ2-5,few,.,CASSSAGPRSTQYF,TGTGCCAGCAGTTCTGCGGGGCCGCGCTCGACCCAGTACTTC
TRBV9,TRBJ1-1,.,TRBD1,CASSPRQGLDTEAFF,TGTGCCAGCAGCCCCAGACAGGGACTGGACACTGAAGCTTTCTTT
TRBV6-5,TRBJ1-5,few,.,CASSRNENQPQHF,TGTGCCAGCAGCCGAAACGAGAATCAGCCCCAGCATTTT
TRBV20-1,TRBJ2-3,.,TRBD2,CSARDRASGGGLTDTQYF,TGCAGTGCTAGAGATCGTGCTAGCGGGGGGGGACTGACAGATACGCAGTATTTT
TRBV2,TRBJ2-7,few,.,CASSENQGITYEQYF,TGTGCCAGCAGTGAAAATCAGGGAATAACCTACGAGCAGTACTTC
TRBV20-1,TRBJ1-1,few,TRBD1,CSARTGTGEAFF,TGCAGTGCTAGGACAGGGACAGGAGAAGCTTTCTTT
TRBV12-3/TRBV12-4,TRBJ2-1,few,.,CASNQPGEEQFF,TGTGCCAGTAACCAACCGGGGGAGGAGCAGTTCTTC
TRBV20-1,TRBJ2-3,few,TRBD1,CSARGEGTVTDTQYF,TGCAGTGCTAGAGGAGAGGGGACAGTCACAGATACGCAGTATTTT
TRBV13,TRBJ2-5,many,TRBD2,CASSSGLAAQETQYF,TGTGCCAGCAGCTCGGGACTAGCGGCTCAAGAGACCCAGTACTTC
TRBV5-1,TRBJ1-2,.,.,CASTLTGGWAYGYTF,TGCGCCAGCACGCTAACAGGCGGTTGGGCCTATGGCTACACCTTC
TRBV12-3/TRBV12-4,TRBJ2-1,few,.,CASSLGVGYNEQFF,TGTGCCAGCAGTTTGGGAGTTGGGTACAATGAGCAGTTCTTC
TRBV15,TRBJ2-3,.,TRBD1,CATSIAGTVTDTQYF,TGTGCCACCAGCATTGCCGGGACAGTGACAGATACGCAGTATTTT
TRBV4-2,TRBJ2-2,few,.,CASSQDNLASTGELFF,TGTGCCAGCAGCCAAGATAATCTAGCTAGCACCGGGGAGCTGTTTTTT
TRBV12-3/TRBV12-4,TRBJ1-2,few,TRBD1,CASNPTGIGYTF,TGTGCCAGCAACCCGACAGGGATCGGCTACACCTTC
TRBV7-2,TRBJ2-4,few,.,CASSFPRGGAIAKNIQYF,TGTGCCAGCAGCTTTCCCAGGGGGGGGGCAATAGCCAAAAACATTCAGTACTTC